This is a list of T cell receptor beta chains from one sample in a study of T cell changes during pregnancy in multiple sclerosis. Method: immunoSEQ multiplex PCR; TCRdb's copy keeps in-frame clones and lacks some. Of roughly 38,000 clones listed, roughly 91% are singletons. Sequencing was performed on CD4+ T cells from peripheral blood mononuclear cells, taken in the third trimester of pregnancy. The source of these receptors is a female donor with multiple sclerosis, enrolled in a pregnancy study. Both conserved end residues are part of each CDR3. The D gene is left open where the match is weak. The listing skips clone size in some rows; elsewhere it reads once, few, many or a size class.

j_gene	abundance	d_gene	v_gene	CDR3aa	CDR3nt
TRBJ2-1	-	TRBD1	TRBV7-3	CASSLTGQNEQFF	TGTGCCAGCAGCTTAACGGGACAGAATGAGCAGTTCTTC
TRBJ2-5	-	-	TRBV18	CASSPRTAQETQYF	TGTGCCAGCTCACCAAGGACAGCCCAAGAGACCCAGTACTTC
TRBJ2-3	-	TRBD1	TRBV5-1	CASSSGTGVFADTQYF	TGCGCCAGCAGCTCCGGGACAGGGGTGTTCGCAGATACGCAGTATTTT
TRBJ1-3	-	-	TRBV7-6	CASSAGTPLSGNTIYF	TGTGCCAGCAGCGCCGGGACACCTCTTTCTGGAAACACCATATATTTT
TRBJ1-1	-	-	TRBV7-2	CASSSRGNTEAFF	TGTGCCAGCAGTTCCAGGGGGAACACTGAAGCTTTCTTT
TRBJ2-1	-	TRBD2	TRBV4-1	CASSSWTSGGTRDEQFF	TGCGCCAGCAGCTCCTGGACTAGCGGGGGGACTCGAGATGAGCAGTTCTTC
TRBJ2-7	once	TRBD2	TRBV18	CASSPRAPGLAGDSYEQYF	TGTGCCAGCTCACCAAGAGCTCCGGGACTAGCGGGAGACTCCTACGAGCAGTACTTC
TRBJ2-5	-	-	TRBV6-5	CASSYSLFRKETQYF	TGTGCCAGCAGTTACTCGTTATTCAGAAAGGAGACCCAGTACTTC
TRBJ2-2	-	-	TRBV6-5	CASSLGRGRTGELFF	TGTGCCAGCAGCCTCGGGCGGGGGCGGACCGGGGAGCTGTTTTTT
TRBJ2-1	-	-	TRBV7-8	CASSLAAGAPYNEQFF	TGTGCCAGCAGCTTAGCGGCAGGGGCCCCCTACAATGAGCAGTTCTTC
TRBJ1-5	-	-	TRBV18	CASSRGGPQHF	TGTGCCAGCTCACGAGGGGGGCCCCAGCATTTT
TRBJ2-7	-	TRBD1	TRBV5-1	CASSLGGTGPNEQYF	TGCGCCAGCAGCTTGGGAGGGACAGGGCCCAACGAGCAGTACTTC
TRBJ2-1	-	TRBD2	TRBV27	CASSSSGRAYNEQFF	TGTGCCAGCAGTTCTAGCGGGAGGGCCTACAATGAGCAGTTCTTC
TRBJ1-5	-	-	TRBV6-1	CASSEARFYRGGQPQHF	TGTGCCAGCAGTGAAGCACGCTTTTACCGGGGAGGTCAGCCCCAGCATTTT
TRBJ1-4	few	-	TRBV5-4	CASSFAGGGEKLFF	TGTGCCAGCAGCTTCGCGGGGGGCGGAGAAAAACTGTTTTTT
TRBJ2-2	-	-	TRBV7-9	CASSSTSGGPDTGELFF	TGTGCCAGCAGCTCTACATCCGGGGGGCCGGACACCGGGGAGCTGTTTTTT
TRBJ2-7	-	TRBD2	TRBV7-2	CASSYRAGLYEQYF	TGTGCCAGCAGCTACAGAGCGGGACTCTACGAGCAGTACTTC
TRBJ1-4	-	-	TRBV6-6	CASSYSVRPEKLFF	TGTGCCAGCAGTTACTCGGTCAGGCCGGAAAAACTGTTTTTT
TRBJ1-3	-	TRBD1	TRBV5-1	CASSLGQGGNTIYF	TGCGCCAGCAGCTTGGGACAGGGGGGAAACACCATATATTTT
TRBJ2-7	-	TRBD2	TRBV18	CASSRSSGGAYEQYF	TGTGCCAGCTCAAGATCTAGCGGGGGGGCCTACGAGCAGTACTTC
TRBJ1-2	few	-	TRBV10-1	CASLSGYTF	TGCGCCAGCCTCTCCGGCTACACCTTC
TRBJ2-1	-	-	TRBV12-5	CASGLAGSSYNEQFF	TGTGCTAGTGGTTTGGCGGGGAGCTCCTACAATGAGCAGTTCTTC
TRBJ2-3	-	TRBD2	TRBV10-3	CAISVKAGGSTDTQYF	TGTGCCATCAGTGTTAAGGCGGGGGGTAGCACAGATACGCAGTATTTT
TRBJ2-1	-	-	TRBV19	CASSIEGLSYNEQFF	TGTGCCAGTAGTATAGAAGGACTCTCCTACAATGAGCAGTTCTTC
TRBJ1-5	-	-	TRBV4-2	CASSQDGGNQPQHF	TGTGCCAGCAGCCAAGATGGGGGGAATCAGCCCCAGCATTTT
TRBJ2-1	-	TRBD2	TRBV5-1	CASSLTSGSYNEQFF	TGCGCCAGCAGCCTGACTAGCGGGTCCTACAATGAGCAGTTCTTC
TRBJ2-1	-	TRBD2	TRBV15	CATSRDLAASTYNEQFF	TGTGCCACCAGCAGAGATCTAGCGGCATCGACCTACAATGAGCAGTTCTTC
TRBJ2-2	once	TRBD1	TRBV18	CASSDGTGVAGELFF	TGTGCCAGCTCGGACGGGACAGGGGTTGCCGGGGAGCTGTTTTTT